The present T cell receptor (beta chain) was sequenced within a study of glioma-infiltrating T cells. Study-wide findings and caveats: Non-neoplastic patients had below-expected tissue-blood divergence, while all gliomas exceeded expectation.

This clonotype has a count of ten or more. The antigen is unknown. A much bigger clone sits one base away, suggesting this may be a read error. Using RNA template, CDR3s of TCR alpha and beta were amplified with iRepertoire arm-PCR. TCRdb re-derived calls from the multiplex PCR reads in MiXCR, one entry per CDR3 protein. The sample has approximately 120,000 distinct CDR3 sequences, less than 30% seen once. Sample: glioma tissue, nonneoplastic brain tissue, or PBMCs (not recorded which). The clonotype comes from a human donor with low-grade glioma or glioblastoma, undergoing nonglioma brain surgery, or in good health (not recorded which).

The CDR3 protein is CATSRGGGRGRFTEAFF. In DNA form, the CDR3 reads TGTGCCACCAGCAGGGGGGGAGGCAGGGGGCGTTTCACTGAAGCTTTCTTT. The rearrangement joins TRBV15 to TRBJ1-1; 8 bases are a match to TRBD1. The length of the CDR3 is 17 residues. Germline trimming cut 3 bases from V and 4 bases from J; bases unmatched to any gene: 13. CDR1 LNHNV and CDR2 YYDKDF come from the germline V gene (reference sequence).